This T cell receptor (beta chain) was identified during a study of blood T cell repertoires in COVID-19. Study-wide background: Acute and convalescent COVID-19 samples came from the United States, Italy and Spain. Sample material is recorded as cDNA or gDNA derived from T cells, B-cell-depleted T cells, or PBMCs.

CDR3 length equals 16 residues. Germline trimming cut 1 base from V and 4 bases from J; bases unmatched to any gene: 9. CDR1 SGHRS and CDR2 YFSETQ come from the germline V gene. The repertoire was sequenced with immunoSEQ multiplex PCR; TCRdb's copy has only in-frame clones and lacks some. The sample holds 300,000 to 400,000 clones, around nine tenths seen once. This clonotype originated in a human donor in a cohort sampled during active COVID-19. The chain recombines TRBV5-1 with TRBJ2-7; TRBD1 agrees at 9 bases. Sequencing was performed on peripheral blood. The CDR3 DNA is TGCGCCAGCAGCTTGAGTACGGGACAGGGATTATACGAGCAGTACTTC. Translating it yields CASSLSTGQGLYEQYF.